This record concerns one T cell receptor (beta chain) sequence. This record belongs to a study of T-cell memory formation after mild COVID-19. One entry per CDR3 protein results from TCRdb running MiXCR on the 5' RACE reads. This sample has 300,000 to 350,000 distinct CDR3 sequences; 14% occur once, and the top ten carry 20% to 25%. Sample: PBMCs or a T cell subset sorted from them (not recorded which). The origin of this receptor is a man between 18 and 35 years old who had mild COVID-19 (a few samples of this study predate the infection). Cell type and time point are not known.

As DNA, the CDR3 is TGTGCCAGCAGCGTTCAATTGGATTCACCCCTCCACTTT. This sequence encodes CASSVQLDSPLHF. V is TRBV9 and J is TRBJ1-6; D gene uncertain. The ends were cut back, 2 bases at V and 8 bases at J, with 8 bases in the middle. CDR3 length equals 13 residues. Germline V gene lookup returns CDR1 SGDLS and CDR2 YYNGEE. Full variable domain (missing parts from reference TRBV9 and TRBJ1-6): DSGVTQTPKHLITATGQRVTLRCSPRSGDLSVYWYQQSLDQGLQFLIQYYNGEERAKGNILERFSAQQFPDLHSELNLSSLELGDSALYFCASSVQLDSPLHFGNGTRLTVT.